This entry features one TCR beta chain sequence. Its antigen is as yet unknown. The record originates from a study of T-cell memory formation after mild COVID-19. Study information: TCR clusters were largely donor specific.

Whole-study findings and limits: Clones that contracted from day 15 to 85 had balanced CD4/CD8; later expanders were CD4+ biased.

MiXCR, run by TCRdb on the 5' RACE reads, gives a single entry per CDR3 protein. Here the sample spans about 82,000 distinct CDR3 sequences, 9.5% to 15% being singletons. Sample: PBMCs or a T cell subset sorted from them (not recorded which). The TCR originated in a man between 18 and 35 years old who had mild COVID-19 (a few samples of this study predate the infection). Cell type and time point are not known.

The DNA of the CDR3 is TGCGCCAGCAGCTCCTCACGGACGCTAGCCAAAAACATTCAGTACTTC. Its translation: CASSSSRTLAKNIQYF. The chain couples TRBV5-1 to TRBJ2-4; D is unresolved. The CDR3 has 16 residues. CDR1 is SGHRS and CDR2 is YFSETQ in the germline V gene. The germline V and J ends were trimmed by 3 bases and 0 bases, with 13 bases remaining between them. The entire variable domain, with the rest obtained from reference TRBV5-1 and TRBJ2-4, is as follows: KAGVTQTPRYLIKTRGQQVTLSCSPISGHRSVSWYQQTPGQGLQFLFEYFSETQRNKGNFPGRFSGRQFSNSRSEMNVSTLELGDSALYLCASSSSRTLAKNIQYFGAGTRLSVL.